A single sample gave rise to the 12 T cell receptor beta chains below, sequenced in a study of shared clonotypes between healthy human individuals. Produced via immunoSEQ multiplex PCR; TCRdb's table is partial and in-frame only. This sample has some 660,000 clones, with around 78% found just once. Sequencing was done on a sample of memory CD4+ T cells sorted from blood. The subset denotes: CD45RA-negative fraction. All receptors derive from a woman in her twenties or thirties in good health.

This chain joins TRBV6-1 and TRBJ2-7, with 9 positions matching TRBD1. Germline V CDR1 and CDR2: MNHNS, SASEGT. V was clipped by 6 bases and J by 5 bases; unmatched bases: 11. CDR3 length equals 15 residues. The CDR3: CASRPTGTGIHEQYF. For the CDR3, the DNA is TGTGCCAGCAGGCCAACCGGGACAGGGATCCACGAGCAGTACTTC.

Turning to this clone: A read error is the likely source, as a far larger clone sits one nucleotide away. The chain recombines TRBV27 with TRBJ1-1; D remains ambiguous. Germline-derived CDR1 and CDR2 are MNHEY and SMNVEV (reference sequence). The CDR3 contains 15 residues. CDR3 in amino acids: CTSSSFPLISPEAFF. For the CDR3, the DNA is TGTACCAGCAGTTCGTTTCCCCTTATCTCCCCTGAAGCTTTCTTT.

The gene calls are TRBV10-2 and TRBJ2-1; maybe TRBD2 (5 bases). This CDR3 has 14 amino acids. V lost 8 bases and J lost 0, with 11 bases in between. Germline V gene sequence: CDR1 WSHSY, CDR2 SAAADI. The CDR3 DNA is TGCGCCAGCGAAGCGGTTAGCTCCTACAATGAGCAGTTCTTC. The encoded protein is CASEAVSSYNEQFF.

This clone has a handful of counts. The V call is TRBV27, the J call TRBJ2-6; TRBD2 is a possible D gene (5 bases). Germline V gives CDR1 MNHEY, CDR2 SMNVEV (reference sequence). The CDR3 spans 19 residues. With 0 bases removed from V and 4 bases from J, the gap between germline ends came to 19 bases. The CDR3 sequence is CASSLSGVDLSGGANVLTF. CDR3 DNA: TGTGCCAGCAGTTTATCTGGGGTTGACCTCTCGGGAGGGGCCAACGTCCTGACTTTC. Combining the CDR3 with reference TRBV27 and TRBJ2-6 gives the whole variable domain EAQVTQNPRYLITVTGKKLTVTCSQNMNHEYMSWYRQDPGLGLRQIYYSMNVEVTDKGDVPEGYKVSRKEKRNFPLILESPSPNQTSLYFCASSLSGVDLSGGANVLTFGAGSRLTVL.

This clone has only one observation. A read error may explain this, as a much larger clone is one base away. The chain carries TRBV7-7 and TRBJ1-1; 7 bases map to TRBD1. V trimming: 2 bases; J trimming: 3 bases; junction bases outside the gene matches: 0. Looked up from germline, CDR1 is SSHAT and CDR2 is FNYEAQ (reference sequence). The CDR3 is 13 amino acids. CDR3 sequence: CASSLQGDTEAFF. For the CDR3, the DNA is TGTGCCAGCAGCTTACAGGGGGACACTGAAGCTTTCTTT.

V usage is TRBV5-4 and J usage is TRBJ1-1; D ambiguous. Germline values: CDR1 SGHNT, CDR2 YYREEE (reference sequence). The CDR3 is 13 residues long. The V end was cut by 2 bases, the J end by 7 bases, with 12 bases between. CDR3 DNA: TGTGCCAGCAGCTTCGTGGGGAACCTTGAAGCTTTCTTT. Amino acids: CASSFVGNLEAFF.

This chain joins TRBV5-4 and TRBJ2-1, with 7 positions matching TRBD2. CDR1 is SGHNT, CDR2 YYREEE, per germline (reference sequence). Germline trimming cut 4 bases from V and 6 bases from J; bases unmatched to any gene: 19. The CDR3 sequence is 18 residues long. The CDR3 sequence: CASSLTGGGGPGINEQFF. In nucleotides, the CDR3 is TGTGCCAGCAGCCTCACCGGCGGGGGAGGGCCCGGAATCAATGAGCAGTTCTTC.

The chain recombines TRBV11-2 with TRBJ2-7, with D perhaps matching TRBD2 (5 bases). The CDR3 spans 15 residues. Trimming stripped 5 bases from V and 1 base from J, with 15 bases between. Germline CDR1 reads SGHAT; CDR2 reads FQNNGV. CDR3 sequence (DNA): TGTGCCAGCAGCCAAGGACTTTTTTGGTCCTACGAGCAGTACTTC. Amino acids: CASSQGLFWSYEQYF.

The CDR3 is CASSYPTGAAEAFF. The CDR3 DNA follows: TGTGCCAGCAGTTACCCTACAGGGGCGGCAGAAGCTTTCTTT. V usage is TRBV6-5 and J usage is TRBJ1-1; TRBD1 matches 7 bases. The CDR3 is 14 residues long. V shed 2 bases, J shed 8 bases, and the junction held 8 bases outside the gene matches. CDR1 MNHEY and CDR2 SVGAGI come from the germline V gene.

The gene calls are TRBV7-9 and TRBJ2-5; 7 bases are a match to TRBD2. V was clipped by 5 bases and J by 4 bases; unmatched bases: 10. Germline V gene sequence: CDR1 SEHNR, CDR2 FQNEAQ (reference sequence). The CDR3 spans 15 residues. The CDR3 coding sequence is TGTGCCAGCAGCCTAGGCGAAACTAGCGTAGAGACCCAGTACTTC. Its protein is CASSLGETSVETQYF.

The rearrangement links TRBV11-3 to TRBJ2-3, with D perhaps being TRBD1 or TRBD2 (5 bases each). This CDR3 region has 13 residues. The germline V and J ends were trimmed by 3 bases and 4 bases, with 8 bases remaining between them. Germline V CDR1 and CDR2: SGHNT, YENEEA. The CDR3 coding sequence is TGTGCCAGCAGCTTTCGGGGCTCAGATACGCAGTATTTT. Translated: CASSFRGSDTQYF.

The V call is TRBV19, the J call TRBJ2-1; 7 nucleotides line up with TRBD2. The J segment lost 7 bases and the V segment lost 4 bases, leaving 7 bases of the junction unmatched. The CDR3 totals 14 residues. Per the germline V gene, CDR1 is LNHDA and CDR2 is SQIVND (reference sequence). CDR3: CASSRSGMGNEQFF. The CDR3 DNA sequence: TGTGCCAGTAGTAGGAGCGGGATGGGAAATGAGCAGTTCTTC.